The clone carrying this T cell receptor (beta chain) was picked up a small number of times. The data originate from a study of OX40 agonist ivuxolimab in advanced cancers. Turning to the study itself: The dose-escalation cohort had hepatocellular carcinoma, melanoma, renal cell or head and neck cancer.

Produced via immunoSEQ multiplex PCR; TCRdb's table is partial and in-frame only. The sample carries almost 20,000 clones, under 90% recorded once. The CDR3 consists of 15 residues. Germline V lookup: CDR1 SNHLY, CDR2 FYNNEI. The clonotype was recovered from an adult with an advanced solid tumor such as melanoma, head and neck, liver or kidney cancer. The chain uses TRBV2 and TRBJ1-2; D is unclear. The sequenced sample was CD4+ or CD8+ T cells sorted from blood, obtained in a trial of the OX40 agonist ivuxolimab. As DNA, the CDR3 is TGTGCTGCCCGTTCGGACCTCCTAGAGAACTATGGCTACACCTTC. Protein product: CAARSDLLENYGYTF.